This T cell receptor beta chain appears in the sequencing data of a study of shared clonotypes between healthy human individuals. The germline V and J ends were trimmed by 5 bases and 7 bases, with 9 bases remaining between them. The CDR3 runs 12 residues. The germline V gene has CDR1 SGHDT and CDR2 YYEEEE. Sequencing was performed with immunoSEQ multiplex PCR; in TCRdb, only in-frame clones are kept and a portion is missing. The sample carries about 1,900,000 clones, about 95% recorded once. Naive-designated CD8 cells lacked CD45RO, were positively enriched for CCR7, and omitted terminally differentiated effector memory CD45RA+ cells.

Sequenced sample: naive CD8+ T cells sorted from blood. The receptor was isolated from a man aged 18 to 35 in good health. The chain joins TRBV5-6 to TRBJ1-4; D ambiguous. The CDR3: CASSGPGEKLFF. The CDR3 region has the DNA TGTGCCAGCAGTGGGCCGGGTGAAAAACTGTTTTTT.